The 5 T cell receptor beta chains reported below all come from one sample, sequenced in a study of CD8+ T cells in alopecia areata. Stated treatment: oral pan-JAK inhibitor, 5-10 mg twice daily. Following extraction, RNA underwent reverse transcription to cDNA, which served as the sequencing template. Profiling relied on immunoSEQ multiplex PCR, and the TCRdb table lists in-frame clones only, not all of them. The sample holds around 150,000 clones; roughly four fifths are singletons and the top ten take around 25%. The sample in question was CD8+ T cells sorted from blood, obtained at week 4, from a patient treated with tofacitinib. These receptors were collected from a human donor with alopecia areata.

The chain combines TRBV2 with TRBJ2-7; 7 bases line up with TRBD2. This CDR3 comprises 15 residues. The germline V gene has CDR1 SNHLY and CDR2 FYNNEI. The trim removed 6 bases at V and 5 bases at J, leaving 13 bases unmatched. CDR3 sequence: CASRPRASGIDEQYF. The CDR3 DNA is TGTGCCAGCAGGCCACGGGCTAGCGGCATCGACGAGCAGTACTTC.

The rearrangement joins TRBV6-5 to TRBJ2-1, with TRBD1 as a possible D gene (7 bases). Per germline, CDR1 MNHEY and CDR2 SVGAGI. V dropped 11 bases and J dropped 6 bases, with 14 bases sitting between them. The CDR3 has 12 amino acids. CDR3 sequence: CAAGGRGNEQFF. For the CDR3, the DNA is TGTGCCGCAGGGGGGCGGGGCAATGAGCAGTTCTTC.

The chain has TRBV27 and TRBJ2-1; weak D call: TRBD1 (6 bases). Trimming took off 5 bases at V and 0 bases at J, with 17 bases between the two ends. The CDR3 loop spans 17 amino acids. In germline, CDR1 is MNHEY, CDR2 SMNVEV (reference sequence). The CDR3 nucleotides are TGTGCCAGCAGTCAAAGCCCAGGACAGAGCTCCTACAATGAGCAGTTCTTC. The encoded protein is CASSQSPGQSSYNEQFF.

This clone was detected a few times. This chain connects TRBV29-1 to TRBJ2-2; D is uncertain. CDR1 and CDR2 from the germline V gene are SQVTM and ANQGSEA. This CDR3 region has 13 residues. V lost 7 bases and J lost 6, with 15 bases in between. The CDR3 bases are TGCAGCGCCGACCCGAGCAACGCCGGGGAGCTGTTTTTT. It is translated as CSADPSNAGELFF.

This chain links TRBV4-3 with TRBJ2-6; D may be TRBD1 (6 bases). With 2 bases removed from V and 0 bases from J, the gap between germline ends came to 14 bases. Germline V gene sequence: CDR1 LGHNA, CDR2 YSLEER. The CDR3 has 18 residues. The CDR3 region has the DNA TGCGCCAGCAGCCAAACTGGCACAGGGTTCTCTGGGGCCAACGTCCTGACTTTC. The encoded protein is CASSQTGTGFSGANVLTF.